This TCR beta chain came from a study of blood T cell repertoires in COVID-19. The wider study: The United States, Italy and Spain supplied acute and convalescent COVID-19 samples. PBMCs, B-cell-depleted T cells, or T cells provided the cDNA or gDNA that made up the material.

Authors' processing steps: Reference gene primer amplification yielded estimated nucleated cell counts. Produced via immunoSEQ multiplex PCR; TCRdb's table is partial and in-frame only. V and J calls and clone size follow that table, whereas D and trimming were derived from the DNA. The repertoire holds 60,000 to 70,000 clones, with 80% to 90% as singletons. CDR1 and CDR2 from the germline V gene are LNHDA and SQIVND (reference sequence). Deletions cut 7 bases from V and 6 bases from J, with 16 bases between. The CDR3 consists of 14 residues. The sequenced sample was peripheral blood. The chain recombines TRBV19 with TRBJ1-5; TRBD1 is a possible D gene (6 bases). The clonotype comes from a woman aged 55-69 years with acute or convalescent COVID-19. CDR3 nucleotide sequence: TGTGCCAGTACTGAAAAGGGGGTTCGTCAGCCCCAGCATTTT. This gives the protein CASTEKGVRQPQHF.